This record looks at one T cell receptor (beta chain) sequence and its context. Between the trimmed V and J ends, which lost 1 base and 3 bases, there was a span of 14 bases. Germline V gene sequence: CDR1 SGHRS, CDR2 YFSETQ. This CDR3 contains 15 residues. These data are taken from a study of blood T cell repertoires in COVID-19. Sequenced by immunoSEQ multiplex PCR; TCRdb stores in-frame clones only, minus some. The sample consists of roughly 250,000 clones, roughly nine tenths of them appearing once. The sample consisted of peripheral blood. The source is a man in his sixties who had recovered from COVID-19. The J gene is TRBJ2-7, the V gene TRBV5-1; tentative D call: TRBD1 (6 bases). CDR3 DNA: TGCGCCAGCAGCTTGTTCGCCGGACAGTACTACGAGCAGTACTTC. Translation gives CASSLFAGQYYEQYF.